The 21 T cell receptor beta chains given below trace back to one sample, sequenced in a study of T cells in Graves' hyperthyroidism and ophthalmopathy. What was amplified from RNA transcripts were TCR beta CDR3 regions. A first-round RT-PCR of the TCR CDR3 used the HTBI primer set. MiXCR, run by TCRdb on the multiplex PCR reads, gives a single entry per CDR3 protein. This table holds around 600,000 distinct CDR3 sequences, over 40% found once. The material sequenced was peripheral blood or thyroid tissue (not recorded which). The receptors were gathered from an adult man with Graves' disease, either hyperthyroidism or ophthalmopathy (not recorded which).

This clonotype has ten or more counts. The V and J genes are TRBV7-9 and TRBJ2-7, with a tentative D call TRBD2 (7 bases). V lost 0 bases, J lost 7 bases, and 10 bases lay in between. Per germline, CDR1 SEHNR and CDR2 FQNEAQ (reference sequence). The CDR3 has 13 amino acids. CDR3 amino acids: CASSLAGGPEQYF. CDR3 nucleotides: TGTGCCAGCAGCTTAGCGGGGGGGCCTGAGCAGTACTTC.

A remark on this clonotype: This may be a read error: a much more frequent sequence differs by one nucleotide. The chain employs TRBV10-3 and TRBJ2-7; a weak D match, TRBD2 (5 bases). V lost 5 bases, J lost 5 bases, and 16 bases lay in between. The CDR3 totals 14 residues. Germline V gene sequence: CDR1 ENHRY, CDR2 SYGVKD. CDR3 loop: CAISSATGNDEQYF. The CDR3 DNA follows: TGTGCCATCAGTTCCGCCACGGGGAACGACGAGCAGTACTTC.

The gene calls are TRBV29-1 and TRBJ1-6; D unresolved. Looked up from germline, CDR1 is SQVTM and CDR2 is ANQGSEA. V was pared by 0 bases and J by 6 bases, with 9 bases between. The CDR3 extends over 14 amino acids. CDR3 sequence (DNA): TGCAGCGTTGAAGAAGACGGGGTTAATTCACCCCTCCACTTT. It is translated as CSVEEDGVNSPLHF. Together with reference TRBV29-1 and TRBJ1-6, the CDR3 gives the full variable domain: SAVISQKPSRDICQRGTSLTIQCQVDSQVTMMFWYRQQPGQSLTLIATANQGSEATYESGFVIDKFPISRPNLTFSTLTVSNMSPEDSSIYLCSVEEDGVNSPLHFGNGTRLTVT.

The chain uses TRBV5-1 and TRBJ2-5, with 11 nucleotides matching TRBD1. Germline V gives CDR1 SGHRS, CDR2 YFSETQ. The CDR3 extends over 16 amino acids. V was pared by 4 bases and J by 4 bases, with 9 bases of the junction left unmatched. DNA for the CDR3: TGCGCCAGCAGCGTGGTGTTGGGACAGGGGGGAGAGACCCAGTACTTC. Amino acids: CASSVVLGQGGETQYF. The variable domain in full, completed from reference TRBV5-1 and TRBJ2-5, reads KAGVTQTPRYLIKTRGQQVTLSCSPISGHRSVSWYQQTPGQGLQFLFEYFSETQRNKGNFPGRFSGRQFSNSRSEMNVSTLELGDSALYLCASSVVLGQGGETQYFGPGTRLLVL.

This sequence joins TRBV20-1 and TRBJ1-5, with no clear D. The V end lost 3 bases, the J end lost 1 base, and 10 bases lay between the germline ends. The CDR3 is 14 residues long. Germline V gene sequence: CDR1 DFQATT, CDR2 SNEGSKA (reference sequence). The CDR3 sequence: CSAREWASNQPQHF. The CDR3 DNA follows: TGCAGTGCTAGGGAATGGGCGAGCAATCAGCCCCAGCATTTT.

The sample holds many counts of this clonotype. The genes are TRBV7-6 and TRBJ2-5, with TRBD1 matching 7 bases. J gave up 1 base and V 5 bases, and 4 bases lay outside the gene matches. The CDR3 has 14 residues. Germline assignment: CDR1 SGHVS and CDR2 FNYEAQ. CDR3 protein: CASSLGQAQETQYF. The CDR3 region has the DNA TGTGCCAGCAGCCTAGGACAGGCCCAAGAGACCCAGTACTTC.

This clonotype was detected many times. The chain joins TRBV6-5 to TRBJ2-6; D is possibly TRBD2 (5 bases). The V end lost 10 bases, the J end lost 0 bases, and 10 bases lay between the germline ends. CDR3 size: 14 residues. Germline V CDR1 and CDR2: MNHEY, SVGAGI. CDR3 sequence: CATGRDSGANVLTF. The CDR3 DNA follows: TGTGCCACCGGACGGGACTCTGGGGCCAACGTCCTGACTTTC.

The count of this clonotype is one. The rearrangement links TRBV30 to TRBJ1-2, with D possibly TRBD1 on 6 matching bases. The CDR3 is 12 amino acids. Trimming pared 5 bases from V and 8 bases from J, leaving 15 bases between. The germline V gene has CDR1 GTSNPN and CDR2 SVGIG (reference sequence). As DNA, the CDR3 is TGTGCCTGGGCGGGACAAGCCTGGGGCTACACCTTC. It specifies CAWAGQAWGYTF.

The CDR3 region has the DNA TGCAGCCCCCATGGAGCAGGGCTGGGCGCTGAAGCTTTCTTT. Translated: CSPHGAGLGAEAFF. This chain connects TRBV29-1 to TRBJ1-1, with D possibly being TRBD1 (5 bases). The V and J ends lost 8 bases and 6 bases respectively, with 22 bases between them. This CDR3 comprises 14 residues. Germline V lookup: CDR1 SQVTM, CDR2 ANQGSEA.

This clonotype was observed a handful of times. The V gene is TRBV25-1, the J gene TRBJ1-2, with TRBD1 as a possible D gene (6 bases). Germline loops: CDR1 MGHDK, CDR2 SYGVNS. V lost 6 bases and J lost 1, with 9 bases in between. This CDR3 comprises 13 residues. The CDR3 region is CASRSGVNYGYTF. CDR3 sequence (DNA): TGTGCCAGCAGATCAGGGGTTAACTATGGCTACACCTTC.

This clonotype has just one count. The CDR3 sequence: CASSLGLAGGGGANVLTF. CDR3 in DNA: TGTGCCAGCAGTTTGGGACTAGCGGGAGGTGGTGGGGCCAACGTCCTGACTTTC. The rearrangement joins TRBV2 to TRBJ2-6, with 15 bases fitting TRBD2. Per germline, CDR1 SNHLY and CDR2 FYNNEI. Trimming cost V 5 bases and J 3 bases; bases outside gene matches: 5. CDR3 length: 18 amino acids.

This clonotype was found a few times. V usage is TRBV20-1 and J usage is TRBJ2-2; 9 positions match TRBD1. The CDR3 loop spans 15 amino acids. Germline CDR1 is DFQATT and CDR2 is SNEGSKA (reference sequence). With 5 bases clipped from V and 6 bases from J, the junction kept 10 bases outside the gene matches. DNA for the CDR3: TGCAGTGCTGCACCGGGACAGGGACGGGCCGGGGAGCTGTTTTTT. This encodes CSAAPGQGRAGELFF.

The V call is TRBV7-8, the J call TRBJ1-5; weak D call: TRBD1 (6 bases). The CDR3 has 15 amino acids. The V end lost 0 bases, the J end lost 4 bases, and 10 bases lay between the germline ends. Germline lookup yields CDR1 SGHVS and CDR2 FQNEAQ. CDR3 bases: TGTGCCAGCAGCTTAGCTGGACAGTTTAATCAGCCCCAGCATTTT. Translated: CASSLAGQFNQPQHF.

The chain uses TRBV6-5 and TRBJ2-5; 10 positions match TRBD2. The V gene's germline CDR1 is MNHEY and CDR2 SVGAGI. Trimming removed 6 bases from V and 1 base from J; junction bases left unmatched: 2. The CDR3 is 14 residues long. The CDR3 coding sequence is TGTGCCAGCAGGATAGCGGGGGGCCAAGAGACCCAGTACTTC. Translating gives CASRIAGGQETQYF.

The chain carries TRBV29-1 and TRBJ2-2; the match to TRBD2 covers 7 bases. The V gene's germline CDR1 is SQVTM and CDR2 ANQGSEA. V shed 0 bases and J 9 bases; nucleotides not matched to a gene: 13. The CDR3 has 16 residues. CDR3 protein: CSVEEKGAGVVRELFF. Here the CDR3 DNA reads TGCAGCGTTGAAGAGAAAGGGGCGGGAGTGGTTCGGGAGCTGTTTTTT.

This clonotype was counted a few times. The genes are TRBV5-1 and TRBJ1-4, with TRBD1 as a possible D gene (6 bases). V dropped 0 bases and J dropped 8 bases, with 11 bases sitting between them. Germline assignment: CDR1 SGHRS and CDR2 YFSETQ. CDR3 size: 14 residues. The CDR3 sequence is CASSLDRAGEKLFF. For the CDR3, the DNA is TGCGCCAGCAGCTTGGACAGGGCCGGAGAAAAACTGTTTTTT.

DNA of the CDR3: TGTGCCAGCAGCGAAGGGACAGGGGACAATTCACCCCTCCACTTT. Translating it yields CASSEGTGDNSPLHF. The V and J genes are TRBV7-2 and TRBJ1-6; 10 bases line up with TRBD1. The V gene's germline CDR1 is SGHTA and CDR2 FQGNSA. Germline trimming cut 5 bases from V and 7 bases from J; bases unmatched to any gene: 5. The CDR3 totals 15 residues.

V is TRBV12-3 or TRBV12-4 and J is TRBJ2-5, with 9 bases identical to TRBD1. J lost 8 bases, V lost 10 bases, and 11 bases had no gene match. The CDR3 consists of 13 residues. Here the CDR3 reads CATRTGAEGTQYF. CDR3 nucleotides: TGTGCCACCAGGACAGGGGCGGAAGGAACCCAGTACTTC.

In its sample, this clonotype was seen many times. The V gene is TRBV19, the J gene TRBJ1-5; TRBD1 matches 8 bases. Unmatched junction bases numbered 6, after V lost 7 bases and J lost 7 bases. In germline, CDR1 is LNHDA, CDR2 SQIVND (reference sequence). The CDR3 has 13 amino acids. The CDR3 protein is CASTGQGGQPQHF. The CDR3 nucleotides are TGTGCCAGTACTGGACAGGGTGGCCAGCCCCAGCATTTT.

V and J are TRBV29-1 and TRBJ2-7; the D is unclear. Germline V gene lookup returns CDR1 SQVTM and CDR2 ANQGSEA. V was cut by 8 bases and J by 0 bases, with 14 bases left in between. The length of the CDR3 is 13 residues. The DNA of the CDR3 is TGCAGCTTAACCCCCGGGTCCTCCTACGAGCAGTACTTC. Translation: CSLTPGSSYEQYF.

A word on this clonotype: With a much larger clone just one base away, this may be a read error. This chain links TRBV12-3 or TRBV12-4 with TRBJ2-5; D is unresolved. Trimming took 5 bases from V and 5 from J, leaving 9 bases between them. The CDR3 covers 12 residues. The DNA for the CDR3 is TGTGCCAGCAGTGATATGAGGGAGACCCAGTACTTC. This gives the protein CASSDMRETQYF.